The sequence of this T cell receptor beta chain was determined in a study of T cell responses to AZD1222 COVID-19 vaccine. Study-level findings and limits: Spike-specific TCR repertoires showed rising breadth and depth after two AZD1222 doses. Most donors were white British and more were female, and clonal diversity was possibly underestimated.

A word on this clone: Its specificity is not known.

From germline, CDR1 is KGHDR and CDR2 SFDVKD. This CDR3 contains 15 residues. With V trimmed by 3 bases and J by 4 bases, 6 bases remained unmatched. Method: immunoSEQ multiplex PCR; TCRdb's copy keeps in-frame clones and lacks some. The sample consists of around 140,000 clones, more than 85% of them appearing once. Sequencing used peripheral blood, obtained on day 0 of AZD1222 vaccination. This clonotype was sampled from an adult in good health. The chain links TRBV24-1 to TRBJ1-2; 8 positions match TRBD1. CDR3 in amino acids: CATSDTGQGGYGYTF. CDR3 nucleotides: TGTGCCACCAGTGATACCGGACAGGGAGGCTATGGCTACACCTTC.